This passage covers 3 T cell receptor beta chains from one sample sequenced in a study of T cells in Graves' hyperthyroidism and ophthalmopathy. The CDR3 regions of TCR beta were amplified from RNA transcripts. HTBI primers were employed in a first-round RT-PCR of the TCR CDR3. TCRdb itself ran the multiplex PCR reads through MiXCR, one entry per CDR3 protein. Counted here are about 690,000 distinct CDR3 sequences, 15% to 20% occurring once; the ten biggest clones make up around a sixth. Sequencing was carried out using blood. These TCRs come from a man aged 45-65 years with Graves' hyperthyroidism.

This clonotype was found a few times. The chain employs TRBV28 and TRBJ2-2; D is possibly TRBD1 or TRBD2 (5 bases each). The CDR3 is made up of 15 amino acids. V was cut by 7 bases and J by 0 bases, with 12 bases left in between. CDR1 MDHEN and CDR2 SYDVKM come from the germline V gene. DNA for the CDR3: TGTGCCAGCACCCCCGGGACCGCGAACACCGGGGAGCTGTTTTTT. Translation: CASTPGTANTGELFF.

This clonotype was observed many times. The CDR3 sequence: CASSQARGSTDTQYF. The CDR3 DNA sequence: TGTGCCAGCAGCCAAGCGAGAGGGAGCACAGATACGCAGTATTTT. V is TRBV7-3 and J is TRBJ2-3; D is perhaps TRBD2 (5 bases). V lost 5 bases to trimming and J lost 0 bases, with 12 bases between them. The CDR3 has 15 amino acids. Germline assignment: CDR1 SGHTA and CDR2 FQGTGA.

This clonotype was recorded many times. V gene TRBV6-1 combines with J gene TRBJ2-1; 13 nucleotides line up with TRBD2. CDR3 length: 15 residues. In germline, CDR1 is MNHNS, CDR2 SASEGT. Losses at the gene ends were 7 bases for V and 4 bases for J; bases not matched to a gene: 4. The DNA for the CDR3 is TGTGCCAGCATGCGACTAGCGGGAGGATACAATGAGCAGTTCTTC. As protein: CASMRLAGGYNEQFF.